What follows are 14 T cell receptor beta chains derived from one specimen sequenced in a study of identical twins. TCRdb reanalysed the 5' RACE reads using MiXCR and keeps one entry per CDR3 protein. The sample has approximately 680,000 distinct CDR3 sequences; roughly 7.1% are singletons. These data also featured in a second study, about yellow fever vaccine responses in identical twins.

Sequenced input: PBMCs. These receptors all stem from a woman younger than 35 in good health.

This clonotype has at least ten counts. CDR3 coding DNA: TGTGCCAGCAGTTTGGGAACAGGGGGGGGGACCTTC. It specifies CASSLGTGGGTF. The V call is TRBV12-3 or TRBV12-4, the J call TRBJ1-2; 8 positions agree with TRBD1. This CDR3 contains 12 residues. V lost 3 bases, J lost 14 bases, and 8 bases stayed unmatched.

There are many counts of this clonotype. The V call is TRBV6-5, the J call TRBJ2-3; D ambiguous. Trimming stripped 3 bases from V and 1 base from J, with 11 bases between. This CDR3 region has 15 residues. Germline CDR1 and CDR2: MNHEY and SVGAGI. In nucleotides, the CDR3 is TGTGCCAGCAGTTATGCGCCAGGAGGCACAGATACGCAGTATTTT. This codes for CASSYAPGGTDTQYF.

This clonotype has more than one count but fewer than ten. The chain uses TRBV7-8 and TRBJ2-5, with 7 bases that match TRBD2. The V and J ends lost 8 bases and 2 bases, in that order; junction bases with no gene match: 17. This CDR3 has 17 residues. Per the germline V gene, CDR1 is SGHVS and CDR2 is FQNEAQ. This chain's CDR3 is CASSMRRESTWQETQYF. The CDR3 coding sequence is TGTGCCAGCTCTATGCGGCGGGAGAGTACGTGGCAAGAGACCCAGTACTTC. The full variable domain, completed using reference TRBV7-8 and TRBJ2-5, is GAGVSQSPRYKVAKRGQDVALRCDPISGHVSLFWYQQALGQGPEFLTYFQNEAQLDKSGLPSDRFFAERPEGSVSTLKIQRTQQEDSAVYLCASSMRRESTWQETQYFGPGTRLLVL.

At least ten counts were recorded for this clonotype. V is TRBV29-1 and J is TRBJ1-1, with a weak D call TRBD1 (6 bases). Germline V gene data show CDR1 as SQVTM and CDR2 as ANQGSEA. This CDR3 is 17 amino acids long. With 4 bases removed from V and 0 bases from J, the gap between germline ends came to 21 bases. The CDR3 protein is CSVVGAPGQILNTEAFF. CDR3 DNA: TGCAGCGTTGTTGGGGCCCCTGGACAGATCTTGAACACTGAAGCTTTCTTT.

V is TRBV5-1 and J is TRBJ1-1; D is unresolved. V lost 3 bases to trimming and J lost 0 bases, with 9 bases between them. The CDR3 has 14 residues. Germline values: CDR1 SGHRS, CDR2 YFSETQ. Written as DNA, the CDR3 is TGCGCCAGCAGCTGGGAGGGTATGAACACTGAAGCTTTCTTT. Translating it yields CASSWEGMNTEAFF.

This chain connects TRBV4-2 to TRBJ2-5; 9 nucleotides align to TRBD2. The CDR3 runs to 16 residues. The junction had 11 bases not matched to a gene; V was cut back by 4 bases and J by 5 bases. CDR1 is LGHNA, CDR2 YNFKEQ, per germline. The DNA for the CDR3 is TGTGCCAGCAGCCTATACATAGCGGGGGACGGCGAGACCCAGTACTTC. Amino acids: CASSLYIAGDGETQYF.

The chain is built from TRBV28 and TRBJ1-6, with 11 bases identical to TRBD1. The junction had 9 bases not matched to a gene; V was cut back by 5 bases and J by 9 bases. Germline V CDR1 and CDR2: MDHEN, SYDVKM. The CDR3 spans 16 residues. This CDR3 is CASSGWTGQGGSPLHF. CDR3 coding DNA: TGTGCCAGCAGTGGCTGGACGGGACAGGGGGGTTCACCCCTCCACTTT.

The J gene is TRBJ2-1, the V gene TRBV10-2, with a weak D call TRBD2 (6 bases). The CDR3 totals 17 residues. V was trimmed by 3 bases and J by 5 bases, leaving 20 bases between them. Germline V gives CDR1 WSHSY, CDR2 SAAADI. In nucleotides, the CDR3 is TGCGCCAGCAGTGATGGGGGGTGGCCTCTAGGAAACAATGAGCAGTTCTTC. Translation gives CASSDGGWPLGNNEQFF.

The sample holds many counts of this clonotype. The chain links TRBV20-1 to TRBJ1-2; 8 nucleotides line up with TRBD1. The germline gives CDR1 DFQATT, CDR2 SNEGSKA (reference sequence). CDR3 size: 12 residues. V shed 4 bases and J 4 bases; nucleotides not matched to a gene: 2. The CDR3 sequence: CSANDRGYGYTF. The CDR3 nucleotides read TGCAGTGCTAACGACAGGGGCTATGGCTACACCTTC.

This clonotype was detected many times. The V call is TRBV4-1, the J call TRBJ2-7; 9 positions match TRBD1. The CDR3 is 15 amino acids. Per the germline V gene, CDR1 is MGHRA and CDR2 is YSYEKL. The V and J ends lost 4 bases and 3 bases, in that order; junction bases with no gene match: 7. CDR3 DNA: TGCGCCAGCAGCCGAGGGACAGGGCCCTACTACGAGCAGTACGTC. Its protein is CASSRGTGPYYEQYV.

The chain links TRBV5-1 to TRBJ2-1; the D is unclear. Between the trimmed V and J ends, which lost 0 bases and 7 bases, there was a span of 14 bases. The germline CDR1 and CDR2 sequences are SGHRS and YFSETQ. The CDR3 is 15 residues long. The DNA for the CDR3 is TGCGCCAGCAGCTTGGCCAACACGGGTTGGAATGAGCAGTTCTTC. Protein: CASSLANTGWNEQFF.

This clonotype was counted only a few times. CDR3 region: CASSLREVRETQYF. CDR3 sequence (DNA): TGTGCCAGCAGCTTACGGGAAGTAAGGGAGACCCAGTACTTC. The chain is built from TRBV7-9 and TRBJ2-5; possible D gene TRBD2, 5 bases. The germline CDR1 and CDR2 sequences are SEHNR and FQNEAQ (reference sequence). This CDR3 has 14 residues. Trimming removed 2 bases at V and 5 bases at J, with 12 bases between.

This clonotype was recorded a few times. The chain joins TRBV7-8 to TRBJ1-5; D is perhaps TRBD1 (6 bases). Germline CDR1 reads SGHVS; CDR2 reads FQNEAQ. With 1 base removed from V and 5 bases from J, the gap between germline ends came to 18 bases. The CDR3 sequence is 17 residues long. The CDR3 is CASSLGEPTGLDQPQHF. Written as DNA, the CDR3 is TGTGCCAGCAGCTTAGGGGAACCGACAGGTTTGGATCAGCCCCAGCATTTT. The complete variable domain, with remaining parts taken from reference TRBV7-8 and TRBJ1-5, reads GAGVSQSPRYKVAKRGQDVALRCDPISGHVSLFWYQQALGQGPEFLTYFQNEAQLDKSGLPSDRFFAERPEGSVSTLKIQRTQQEDSAVYLCASSLGEPTGLDQPQHFGDGTRLSIL.

This clonotype occurred a few times. The J gene is TRBJ1-1, the V gene TRBV4-1; D remains ambiguous. The CDR3 is 16 amino acids. Germline CDR1 reads MGHRA; CDR2 reads YSYEKL. Trimming removed 0 bases at V and 0 bases at J, with 11 bases between. DNA for the CDR3: TGCGCCAGCAGCCAAGATCAAGGGAATTTGAACACTGAAGCTTTCTTT. Translating gives CASSQDQGNLNTEAFF.